This T cell receptor beta chain was obtained from a study of T cell repertoires in cytomegalovirus infection. About the study: Indications of both CMV infection and matching HLA type were provided by public TCR beta signatures. Whole-study results and caveats: HLA-C-restricted CMV clonotypes gave the most frequent clonotype in two of eight donors.

As to this clonotype: Its antigen is currently unknown.

One entry per CDR3 protein results from TCRdb running MiXCR on the reads. The sample contains around 260,000 distinct CDR3 sequences, approximately 8.3% of which appear only once. Input material: PBMCs. This clonotype was sampled from a human donor in good health (CMV status not recorded). Some clones in this sample may be carry-over from other donors' samples.

This chain's CDR3 is CASSFIGQGYEQYF. The CDR3 nucleotides are TGTGCCAGCAGCTTTATCGGACAGGGGTACGAGCAGTACTTC. The chain carries TRBV7-2 and TRBJ2-7, with TRBD1 identical over 9 bases. The J segment lost 4 bases and the V segment lost 3 bases, leaving 4 bases of the junction unmatched. The CDR3 is 14 amino acids. CDR1 is SGHTA, CDR2 FQGNSA, per germline.